These 11 T cell receptor beta chains were all obtained from the same sample, sequenced in a study of tumor and adjacent non-tumor tissue in lung cancer. Three rounds of nested PCR, following a modified ARM-PCR protocol, produced the TCRbeta library. TCRdb re-derived calls from the multiplex PCR reads in MiXCR, one entry per CDR3 protein. In the table there are around 99,000 distinct CDR3 sequences, roughly 80% of which are singletons. This sample's RNA came from whole unsorted tissue. Sequenced input: lung tumor tissue. Receptors originate from a woman aged 55-70 years with non-small cell lung cancer.

This clonotype was seen only once. A junction end diverges from the germline sequence, so it may reflect a read error. The chain has TRBV11-1 and TRBJ1-1, with a possible D match to TRBD1 (5 bases). This CDR3 is built from 15 residues. CDR1 and CDR2 from the germline V gene are SGHAT and FQDESV (reference sequence). For the CDR3, the DNA is TGTGCCAGCAGCTCCCCGACAGAACTGAACACTAAAGCTTTATTT. It specifies CASSSPTELNTKALF.

With respect to this clonotype: Likely a read error: the CDR3 ends without its conserved phenylalanine or tryptophan. The CDR3 sequence: CASRQGQGRYYEQYL. CDR3 bases: TGCGCCAGCAGACAAGGACAGGGGCGATACTACGAGCAGTACCTC. The rearrangement uses TRBV4-1 and TRBJ2-7; 9 nucleotides match TRBD1. The germline V gene has CDR1 MGHRA and CDR2 YSYEKL. The length of the CDR3 is 15 residues.

The V and J genes are TRBV7-2 and TRBJ1-5; D ambiguous. The CDR3 is 15 residues long. The ends were cut back, 6 bases at V and 7 bases at J, with 19 bases in the middle. Germline V gives CDR1 SGHTA, CDR2 FQGNSA. The CDR3 bases are TGTGCCAGCAGTCCTTCTTTGGTGGAAACCCAGCCCCAGCATTTT. Translation gives CASSPSLVETQPQHF.

Details on this clonotype: The missing conserved phenylalanine or tryptophan at the end of this CDR3 makes a read error likely. The DNA is omitted, as the CDR3 cannot be located on it reliably, and the CDR3 follows TCRdb's listing. The rearrangement joins TRBV11-2 to TRBJ2-2. The CDR3 is 16 residues long, ends included. Per germline, CDR1 SGHAT and CDR2 FQNNGV. CDR3: CASSLVLAAHTVELSL.

Only a few counts were recorded for this clonotype. This may stem from a read error, because a much larger clone lies one nucleotide away. The genes are TRBV4-1 and TRBJ1-2; D remains unclear. The CDR3 sequence is 15 residues long. Germline assignment: CDR1 MGHRA and CDR2 YSYEKL. CDR3 DNA: TGCGCCAGCAGCCAAGATACGACTGATAACTATGGCTACGCCTTC. Protein sequence: CASSQDTTDNYGYAF.

This clonotype was recorded a few times. The rearrangement uses TRBV7-8 and TRBJ2-7, with 12 bases lining up with TRBD2. With 5 bases clipped from V and 2 bases from J, the junction kept 16 bases outside the gene matches. The CDR3 is 19 amino acids. Germline V gene data show CDR1 as SGHVS and CDR2 as FQNEAQ. CDR3 protein: CASSTPWGLAGVQPYEQYF. The CDR3 nucleotides are TGTGCCAGCAGCACCCCCTGGGGACTAGCGGGCGTCCAACCCTACGAGCAGTACTTC.

A note on this clonotype: The junction departs from the called germline gene at one end, perhaps through a read error. V and J are TRBV20-1 and TRBJ1-5; D might be TRBD1 (5 bases). The length of the CDR3 is 13 residues. The germline CDR1 and CDR2 sequences are DFQATT and SNEGSKA (reference sequence). This chain's CDR3 is CSARADINQRQHF. The CDR3 DNA reads TGCAGTGCTAGAGCGGACATAAATCAGCGCCAGCATTTT.

This chain joins TRBV20-1 and TRBJ1-4, with 7 bases fitting TRBD1. The CDR3 covers 17 residues. J lost 8 bases, V lost 3 bases, and 18 bases had no gene match. Looked up from germline, CDR1 is DFQATT and CDR2 is SNEGSKA (reference sequence). CDR3 nucleotide sequence: TGCAGTGCTAGTAGCGCGATTGCAGGACAGGAAGCAGAAAAACTGTTTTTT. Translated: CSASSAIAGQEAEKLFF.

This clonotype came up once. In this CDR3 the conserved last residue, phenylalanine or tryptophan, is missing, so a read error is likely. The DNA is left out, because the CDR3 cannot be placed on it with certainty; the CDR3 is given as TCRdb lists it. The CDR3 protein is CASSPTRRDTEAFL. V is TRBV11-3 and J is TRBJ1-1. In germline, CDR1 is SGHNT, CDR2 YENEEA. From its first to its last residue, the CDR3 has 14 amino acids.

This clonotype was counted once. This may stem from a read error, because a much larger clone lies one nucleotide away. The V gene is TRBV6-5, the J gene TRBJ2-7; 7 bases fit TRBD2. Germline lookup yields CDR1 MNHEY and CDR2 SVGAGI. The CDR3 has 14 amino acids. The junction had 6 bases not matched to a gene; V was cut back by 6 bases and J by 1 base. The CDR3 bases are TGTGCCAGCAGCCTCGGGACTAAATCCTACGAGCAGTACTTC. Translation gives CASSLGTKSYEQYF.

The rearrangement uses TRBV11-2 and TRBJ2-2, with D tentatively TRBD2 (6 bases). Germline CDR1 is SGHAT and CDR2 is FQNNGV. There are 14 residues in the CDR3. Trimming pared 7 bases from V and 7 bases from J, leaving 16 bases between. CDR3 DNA sequence: TGTGCCAGCACCCTACGACTAGTTTTCGGGGAGCTGTTTTTT. Translation gives CASTLRLVFGELFF.